The TCR beta chain under discussion was sequenced for a study of early T cells in non-severe SARS-CoV-2 infection. As for the study in general: Sequencing of unsorted whole blood was done on bulk RNA, leaving chains unpaired.

Study-level results: The VDJdb matching leaned toward anti-spike CD8 responses and overlooked private and CD4 specificities.

Trimming removed 8 bases at V and 2 bases at J, with 12 bases between. This CDR3 is 13 amino acids long. The TCR library protocol was used to attach unique molecular identifiers. These identifiers were attached to individual cDNA molecules. Via MiXCR, TCRdb re-called the 5' RACE reads, giving one row per CDR3 protein. The sample carries 35,000 to 45,000 distinct CDR3 sequences, roughly 9.9% recorded once. At least ten counts were recorded for this clonotype. Its cognate antigen is unknown. The chain combines TRBV12-3 or TRBV12-4 with TRBJ1-1; maybe TRBD1 (5 bases). The sequence derives from an adult who was a healthcare worker with PCR-confirmed SARS-CoV-2 infection or an uninfected control (not recorded which). The sequenced sample was whole blood. The CDR3 sequence is CASCRVPNTEAFF. The CDR3 DNA follows: TGTGCCAGCTGCAGGGTCCCAAACACTGAAGCTTTCTTT.